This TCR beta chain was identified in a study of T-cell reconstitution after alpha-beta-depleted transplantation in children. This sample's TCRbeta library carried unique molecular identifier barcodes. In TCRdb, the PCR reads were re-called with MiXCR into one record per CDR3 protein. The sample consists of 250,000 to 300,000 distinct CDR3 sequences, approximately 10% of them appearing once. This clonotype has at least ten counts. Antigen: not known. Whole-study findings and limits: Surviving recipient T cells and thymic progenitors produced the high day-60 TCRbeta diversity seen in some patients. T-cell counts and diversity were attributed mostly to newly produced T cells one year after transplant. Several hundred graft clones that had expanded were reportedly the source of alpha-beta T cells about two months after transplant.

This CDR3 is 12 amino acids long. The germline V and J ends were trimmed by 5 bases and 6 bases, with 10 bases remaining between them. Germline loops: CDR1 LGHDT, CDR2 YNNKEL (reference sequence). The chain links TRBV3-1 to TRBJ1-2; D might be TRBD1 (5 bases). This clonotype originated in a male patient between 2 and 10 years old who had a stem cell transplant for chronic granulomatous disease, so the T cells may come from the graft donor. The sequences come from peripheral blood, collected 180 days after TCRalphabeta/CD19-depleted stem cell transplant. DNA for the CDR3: TGTGCCAGCAGCGCAGACAGTCATGGCTACACCTTC. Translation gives CASSADSHGYTF. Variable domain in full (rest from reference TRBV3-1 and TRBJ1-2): DTAVSQTPKYLVTQMGNDKSIKCEQNLGHDTMYWYKQDSKKFLKIMFSYNNKELIINETVPNRFSPKSPDKAHLNLHINSLELGDSAVYFCASSADSHGYTFGSGTRLTVV.